This TCR beta chain emerged from a study of T cells expressing NK-cell markers. With the 5' RACE reads reprocessed, TCRdb shows one record per CDR3 protein and no DNA. Recorded for this sample: roughly 180,000 distinct CDR3 sequences. The study's findings and limits: Four donors' CD3+CD56-NKG2C+ cells were dominated by the same clonotypes.

In germline, CDR1 is SGHAT, CDR2 FQNNGV. This CDR3 comprises 15 residues. On this clonotype: Its antigen is undetermined.

The sample comprised blood T cells: a sorted CD56 or NKG2C T cell subset, CD4+ or CD8+ T cells, or bulk PBMC T cells (not recorded which). This TCR derives from a man aged 18 to 69 in good health. The rearrangement uses TRBV11-2 and TRBJ2-7; as DNA is missing, the TRBD2 call by TCRdb cannot be tested. The CDR3 region is CASSFQPEFSYEQYF. The whole variable domain, filled in from reference TRBV11-2 and TRBJ2-7, reads EAGVAQSPRYKIIEKRQSVAFWCNPISGHATLYWYQQILGQGPKLLIQFQNNGVVDDSQLPKDRFSAERLKGVDSTLKIQPAKLEDSAVYLCASSFQPEFSYEQYFGPGTRLTVT.